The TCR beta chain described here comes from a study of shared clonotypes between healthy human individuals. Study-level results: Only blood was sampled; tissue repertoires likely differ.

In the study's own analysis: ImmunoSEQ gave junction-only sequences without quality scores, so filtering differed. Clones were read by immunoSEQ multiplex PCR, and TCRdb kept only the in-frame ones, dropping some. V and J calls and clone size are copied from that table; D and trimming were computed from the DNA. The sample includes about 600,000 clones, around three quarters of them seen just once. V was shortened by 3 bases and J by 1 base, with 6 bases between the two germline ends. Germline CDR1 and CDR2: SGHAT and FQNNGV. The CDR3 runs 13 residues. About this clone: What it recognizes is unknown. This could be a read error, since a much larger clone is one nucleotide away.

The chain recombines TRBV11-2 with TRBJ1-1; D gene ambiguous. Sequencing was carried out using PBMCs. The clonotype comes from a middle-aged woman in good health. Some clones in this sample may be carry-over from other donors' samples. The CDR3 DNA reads TGTGCCAGCAGCTTGCAGGCGAACACTGAAGCTTTCTTT. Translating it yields CASSLQANTEAFF.